This T cell receptor (beta chain) emerged from a study of T cell responses to AZD1222 COVID-19 vaccine. Regarding the study as a whole: Reports say nearly half of spike-specific TCRs go after unmutated variant regions.

CDR1 and CDR2 from the germline V gene are MNHEY and SMNVEV (reference sequence). The V and J ends lost 2 bases and 6 bases, in that order; junction bases with no gene match: 6. The CDR3 sequence is 15 residues long. With regard to this clone: Antigen specificity is unknown.

The repertoire was sequenced with immunoSEQ multiplex PCR; TCRdb's copy has only in-frame clones and lacks some. There are tens of thousands of clones in the sample; approximately 90% occur only once, and about 4.9% lies in the top ten. The chain is built from TRBV27 and TRBJ2-3; 9 bases are a match to TRBD2. The source of this sequence is an adult in good health. The sample here was peripheral blood, taken on day 0 of MenACWY control vaccination. The CDR3 bases are TGTGCCAGCAGTTTAAGGAGGACTAGCGTGGATACGCAGTATTTT. It is translated as CASSLRRTSVDTQYF.